Detailed here is one T cell receptor (beta chain). Its specificity is not known. The sample comes from a study of T cells expressing NK-cell markers. The CDR3 has 16 residues. Overall study findings and caveats: Clones of NKG2C+ T cells that had expanded were of unclear HCMV specificity.

No DNA is given; TCRdb re-called the 5' RACE reads and lists each CDR3 protein once. The repertoire table contains around 550,000 distinct CDR3 sequences. The chain links TRBV12-3 or TRBV12-4 to TRBJ2-2; the D gene TCRdb calls, TRBD1, cannot be checked with no DNA. This clonotype was sampled from a man aged 18 to 29 in good health. Sequencing was carried out using blood T cells: a sorted CD56 or NKG2C T cell subset, CD4+ or CD8+ T cells, or bulk PBMC T cells (not recorded which). CDR3 region: CASGQTLHRGTGELFF.